Shown below are 30 T cell receptor beta chains from a single sample sequenced in a study of T cell repertoires and HLA-DP antigens. Their target antigens are unknown. Produced via immunoSEQ multiplex PCR; TCRdb's table is partial and in-frame only. This table holds about 89,000 clones, around nine tenths found once. Sequenced: CD4+ T cells from PBMCs. These TCRs come from a man in his fifties in good health and CMV-seronegative.

This chain connects TRBV5-7 to TRBJ2-2; no clear D gene. TRBV5-7 is known as an ORF, though its function is uncertain. The CDR3 covers 15 residues. V lost 3 bases to trimming and J lost 1 base, with 10 bases between them. The CDR3 is CASSSDGRNTGELFF. CDR3 bases: TGTGCCAGCAGCTCGGACGGGCGGAACACCGGGGAGCTGTTTTTT.

The chain has TRBV6-1 and TRBJ1-2; TRBD1 is a possible D gene (6 bases). This CDR3 comprises 12 residues. The germline V gene has CDR1 MNHNS and CDR2 SASEGT. Trimming removed 6 bases from V and 7 bases from J, with 12 bases in between. In DNA, the CDR3 is TGTGCCAGCAGCCACGGACAGACTGGCTACACCTTC. Amino acid sequence: CASSHGQTGYTF.

V is TRBV19 and J is TRBJ1-2; TRBD1 agrees at 7 bases. CDR1 LNHDA and CDR2 SQIVND come from the germline V gene (reference sequence). The CDR3 totals 19 residues. The V segment lost 4 bases and the J segment 0 bases; nucleotides outside the gene matches: 17. The CDR3 DNA reads TGTGCCAGTAGTACCGAGCGCCAGGGCAGACAGGGAACTAACTATGGCTACACCTTC. Translated: CASSTERQGRQGTNYGYTF. The complete variable domain, with remaining parts taken from reference TRBV19 and TRBJ1-2, reads DGGITQSPKYLFRKEGQNVTLSCEQNLNHDAMYWYRQDPGQGLRLIYYSQIVNDFQKGDIAEGYSVSREKKESFPLTVTSAQKNPTAFYLCASSTERQGRQGTNYGYTFGSGTRLTVV.

This chain uses TRBV5-4 with TRBJ1-2, with D possibly matching TRBD1 (5 bases). The CDR3 is 15 residues long. V shed 3 bases and J shed 5 bases, with 17 bases lying between them. The V gene's germline CDR1 is SGHNT and CDR2 YYREEE (reference sequence). The CDR3 region has the DNA TGTGCCAGCAGCTCTGCGGGGCTAAGGGTATATGGCTACACCTTC. Its translation: CASSSAGLRVYGYTF.

The chain recombines TRBV11-2 with TRBJ2-7, with a possible D match to TRBD1 (5 bases). Trimming removed 10 bases at V and 1 base at J, with 17 bases between. Germline V CDR1 and CDR2: SGHAT, FQNNGV. The CDR3 contains 14 residues. This chain's CDR3 is CATSLGALSYEQYF. For the CDR3, the DNA is TGTGCCACCTCCCTTGGGGCGTTATCCTACGAGCAGTACTTC. The entire variable domain, with the rest obtained from reference TRBV11-2 and TRBJ2-7, is as follows: EAGVAQSPRYKIIEKRQSVAFWCNPISGHATLYWYQQILGQGPKLLIQFQNNGVVDDSQLPKDRFSAERLKGVDSTLKIQPAKLEDSAVYLCATSLGALSYEQYFGPGTRLTVT.

The chain is built from TRBV7-2 and TRBJ1-5; no firm D call. Germline values: CDR1 SGHTA, CDR2 FQGNSA. The CDR3 length is 12 residues. Trimming left V 5 bases short and J 4 bases short, with 6 bases between. CDR3 sequence reads: CASSPRNQPQHF. The CDR3 bases are TGTGCCAGCAGCCCCAGGAATCAGCCCCAGCATTTT.

The chain carries TRBV6-5 and TRBJ1-1, with TRBD1 matching 9 bases. Per the germline V gene, CDR1 is MNHEY and CDR2 is SVGAGI. The V segment lost 4 bases and the J segment 11 bases; nucleotides outside the gene matches: 8. The CDR3 totals 13 residues. The DNA of the CDR3 is TGTGCCAGCAGTTCCTTTACAGGGGGCAGGGCTTTCTTT. Protein sequence: CASSSFTGGRAFF.

Here the CDR3 DNA reads TGTGCCATCGTGGGTCTAGCGGGTCACTCCTACAATGAGCAGTTCTTC. It specifies CAIVGLAGHSYNEQFF. The chain links TRBV19 to TRBJ2-1; 8 positions match TRBD2. With V trimmed by 10 bases and J by 0 bases, 11 bases remained unmatched. Germline V gene lookup returns CDR1 LNHDA and CDR2 SQIVND (reference sequence). The length of the CDR3 is 16 residues.

The gene calls are TRBV10-3 and TRBJ1-2; D call uncertain. This CDR3 is built from 15 residues. Germline loops: CDR1 ENHRY, CDR2 SYGVKD. Trimming took off 0 bases at V and 4 bases at J, with 12 bases between the two ends. CDR3 protein: CAISESGTVSYGYTF. Here the CDR3 DNA reads TGTGCCATCAGTGAGTCAGGCACCGTGAGCTATGGCTACACCTTC.

This chain connects TRBV7-6 to TRBJ2-3, with 9 bases lining up with TRBD1. CDR1 and CDR2 (germline): SGHVS, FNYEAQ. Germline trimming cut 4 bases from V and 4 bases from J; bases unmatched to any gene: 9. The CDR3 consists of 16 residues. Here the CDR3 reads CASSSAGTGSPDTQYF. The CDR3 DNA reads as TGTGCCAGCAGCTCCGCCGGGACAGGGAGCCCAGATACGCAGTATTTT.

V is TRBV27 and J is TRBJ1-1, with 9 bases identical to TRBD1. The germline gives CDR1 MNHEY, CDR2 SMNVEV (reference sequence). Trimming at V came to 3 bases and at J to 7 bases, leaving 9 bases not matched to a gene. The CDR3 covers 15 residues. The CDR3 sequence is CASSFYGTGHIEAFF. The CDR3 DNA sequence: TGTGCCAGCAGTTTTTACGGGACAGGGCACATTGAAGCTTTCTTT.

This clone was seen a single time. The chain recombines TRBV25-1 with TRBJ1-4; 7 nucleotides line up with TRBD1. The length of the CDR3 is 13 residues. Per the germline V gene, CDR1 is MGHDK and CDR2 is SYGVNS. The junction had 5 bases not matched to a gene; V was cut back by 6 bases and J by 7 bases. CDR3 loop: CASSTGAGEKLFF. CDR3 coding DNA: TGTGCCAGCAGCACAGGGGCGGGTGAAAAACTGTTTTTT.

As for this clone: One junction end does not reproduce the germline sequence, and a read error may be involved. V usage is TRBV7-7 and J usage is TRBJ2-7, with 7 bases matching TRBD1. The CDR3 covers 12 residues. From germline, CDR1 is SSHAT and CDR2 FNYEAQ (reference sequence). CDR3 protein: CASSATGNEQYF. The DNA for the CDR3 is TGTGCTAGCAGCGCGACAGGGAACGAGCAGTACTTC.

This chain connects TRBV4-3 to TRBJ2-7; D remains unclear. The CDR3 spans 15 residues. Trimming took 0 bases from V and 4 from J, leaving 13 bases between them. Germline assignment: CDR1 LGHNA and CDR2 YSLEER. CDR3 DNA sequence: TGCGCCAGCAGCCAAGATGTAGTTGCCGGTTACGAGCAGTACTTC. It translates to CASSQDVVAGYEQYF.

V and J are TRBV2 and TRBJ2-3; possibly TRBD1 for D (5 bases). In germline, CDR1 is SNHLY, CDR2 FYNNEI. The CDR3 is 11 residues long. Trimming stripped 9 bases from V and 5 bases from J, with 9 bases between. For the CDR3, the DNA is TGTGCCAGGTCAGGGCGAGATACGCAGTATTTT. Protein product: CARSGRDTQYF.

The chain recombines TRBV19 with TRBJ2-7, with 10 nucleotides matching TRBD1. Germline trimming cut 6 bases from V and 5 bases from J; bases unmatched to any gene: 10. Germline V gene sequence: CDR1 LNHDA, CDR2 SQIVND (reference sequence). This CDR3 spans 15 amino acids. In nucleotides, the CDR3 is TGTGCCAGTAGGACCGCCGGGACAGGGGAACACGAGCAGTACTTC. It is translated as CASRTAGTGEHEQYF. The full variable domain, its missing parts supplied by reference TRBV19 and TRBJ2-7, is DGGITQSPKYLFRKEGQNVTLSCEQNLNHDAMYWYRQDPGQGLRLIYYSQIVNDFQKGDIAEGYSVSREKKESFPLTVTSAQKNPTAFYLCASRTAGTGEHEQYFGPGTRLTVT.

The chain couples TRBV11-2 to TRBJ2-1; 11 nucleotides match TRBD2. CDR3 length: 16 amino acids. J gave up 6 bases and V 5 bases, and 9 bases lay outside the gene matches. The germline gives CDR1 SGHAT, CDR2 FQNNGV. CDR3 sequence (DNA): TGTGCCAGCAGCCGAATAGCGGGGGGGCCTGCCAATGAGCAGTTCTTC. Translation: CASSRIAGGPANEQFF.

J is TRBJ1-1 and V is TRBV4-1; 12 bases agree with TRBD1. The CDR3 is 17 amino acids. V was clipped by 4 bases and J by 8 bases; unmatched bases: 14. Germline CDR1 and CDR2: MGHRA and YSYEKL. The CDR3 here is CASSRGQGASFESEAFF. CDR3 sequence (DNA): TGCGCCAGCAGCCGGGGACAGGGGGCCTCGTTCGAGTCAGAAGCTTTCTTT.

The V call is TRBV7-2, the J call TRBJ2-2; 7 bases match TRBD2. This CDR3 is 16 amino acids long. The V gene end was trimmed by 5 bases and the J gene end by 1 base; junction bases not matched to a gene: 7. Looked up from germline, CDR1 is SGHTA and CDR2 is FQGNSA. CDR3: CASSPRGGQNTGELFF. CDR3 DNA sequence: TGTGCCAGCAGCCCCCGCGGGGGTCAGAACACCGGGGAGCTGTTTTTT.

The chain employs TRBV5-1 and TRBJ2-7, with 11 bases matching TRBD1. The germline gives CDR1 SGHRS, CDR2 YFSETQ. V lost 4 bases, J lost 4 bases, and 7 bases stayed unmatched. CDR3 size: 15 residues. DNA of the CDR3: TGCGCCAGCAGCATGGGGACAGGGGGAACGTACGAGCAGTACTTC. Translated: CASSMGTGGTYEQYF.

CDR3 protein: CASSQPVSTGELFF. In DNA form, the CDR3 reads TGCGCCAGCAGCCAACCGGTCTCCACCGGGGAGCTGTTTTTT. This chain connects TRBV4-1 to TRBJ2-2; D unresolved. The V end was cut by 2 bases, the J end by 4 bases, with 8 bases between. Germline V gene data show CDR1 as MGHRA and CDR2 as YSYEKL. The length of the CDR3 is 14 residues.

This clone turned up a few times. The rearrangement uses TRBV27 and TRBJ2-7; 14 bases fit TRBD2. CDR3 size: 16 residues. After removal of 3 bases from V and 5 bases from J, the junction contained 6 bases not matched to a gene. Germline V gene data show CDR1 as MNHEY and CDR2 as SMNVEV (reference sequence). In DNA, the CDR3 is TGTGCCAGCAGTTTCCAGACTAGCGGGGGGGCCCACGAGCAGTACTTC. This sequence encodes CASSFQTSGGAHEQYF.

This chain uses TRBV28 with TRBJ2-1; 8 bases match TRBD1. Germline lookup yields CDR1 MDHEN and CDR2 SYDVKM. CDR3 length: 17 amino acids. The V segment lost 6 bases and the J segment 8 bases; nucleotides outside the gene matches: 18. The CDR3 DNA is TGTGCCAGCAGGGTAGGACAGGGATTCCCTTTTCTTCATGAGCAGTTCTTC. It translates to CASRVGQGFPFLHEQFF.

The rearrangement links TRBV2 to TRBJ2-7, with 7 nucleotides matching TRBD2. This CDR3 is 14 amino acids long. V shed 2 bases, J shed 2 bases, and the junction held 3 bases outside the gene matches. Per the germline V gene, CDR1 is SNHLY and CDR2 is FYNNEI. CDR3 loop: CASSELADPYEQYF. The CDR3 DNA is TGTGCCAGCAGTGAACTAGCGGATCCCTACGAGCAGTACTTC.

The chain is built from TRBV5-1 and TRBJ1-1; D is undetermined. The germline gives CDR1 SGHRS, CDR2 YFSETQ. V was shortened by 4 bases and J by 5 bases, with 15 bases between the two germline ends. The CDR3 spans 14 residues. CDR3: CASSPDGRRTEAFF. The CDR3 nucleotides read TGCGCCAGCAGCCCGGACGGGCGGCGGACTGAAGCTTTCTTT.

The chain couples TRBV7-2 to TRBJ2-5; maybe TRBD2 (5 bases). This CDR3 comprises 13 residues. Germline loops: CDR1 SGHTA, CDR2 FQGNSA. V was cut by 5 bases and J by 1 base, with 8 bases left in between. CDR3 in amino acids: CASSPRVQETQYF. DNA of the CDR3: TGTGCCAGCAGCCCGCGGGTCCAAGAGACCCAGTACTTC. The full variable domain, completed using reference TRBV7-2 and TRBJ2-5, is GAGVSQSPSNKVTEKGKDVELRCDPISGHTALYWYRQSLGQGLEFLIYFQGNSAPDKSGLPSDRFSAERTGGSVSTLTIQRTQQEDSAVYLCASSPRVQETQYFGPGTRLLVL.

The rearrangement uses TRBV18 and TRBJ2-4; 13 nucleotides agree with TRBD2. CDR1 KGHSH and CDR2 LQKENI come from the germline V gene. J was trimmed by 1 base and V by 3 bases; bases with no gene match: 3. The CDR3 sequence is 17 residues long. The CDR3 DNA sequence: TGTGCCAGCTCACCCGGACTAGCGGGAGCGGCCAAAAACATTCAGTACTTC. Translating gives CASSPGLAGAAKNIQYF.

This chain uses TRBV5-1 with TRBJ2-1; D unresolved. The CDR3 length is 15 residues. Germline lookup yields CDR1 SGHRS and CDR2 YFSETQ. Trimming pared 0 bases from V and 3 bases from J, leaving 10 bases between. CDR3 DNA sequence: TGCGCCAGCAGCTTGGATAGGTTGGACTACAATGAGCAGTTCTTC. It is translated as CASSLDRLDYNEQFF.

This rearrangement joins TRBV29-1 to TRBJ2-3; 13 bases are a match to TRBD2. This CDR3 has 15 amino acids. The junction had 7 bases not matched to a gene; V was cut back by 7 bases and J by 3 bases. Looked up from germline, CDR1 is SQVTM and CDR2 is ANQGSEA. DNA for the CDR3: TGCAGCGCTAGGACTAGCGGGAGAGGGACAGATACGCAGTATTTT. Translated: CSARTSGRGTDTQYF.

The chain employs TRBV4-2 and TRBJ1-5; a possible D gene is TRBD1 (5 bases). CDR3 length: 13 residues. Trimming took 1 base from V and 9 from J, leaving 10 bases between them. Germline V gene data show CDR1 as LGHNA and CDR2 as YNFKEQ. The CDR3 coding sequence is TGTGCCAGCAGCCAAGCGGGGAGGGGGCCCCAGCATTTT. Amino acid sequence: CASSQAGRGPQHF.